This T cell receptor (beta chain) was sequenced during a study of blood T cell repertoires in COVID-19. About the research overall: Donors in the United States, Italy and Spain gave samples during acute or convalescent COVID-19. Sample material is recorded as cDNA or gDNA derived from T cells, B-cell-depleted T cells, or PBMCs.

In the original processing: For nucleated cells, counts were estimated from reference gene primer amplification. Assay used: immunoSEQ multiplex PCR; TCRdb lists only in-frame clones, some missing. That table is the source of V, J and clone size, and D and trimming were worked out from the DNA. Of 240,000 or so clones in the sample, 70% to 85% are singletons; the top ten hold 3% to 3.5%. The CDR3 is 17 residues long. The germline gives CDR1 SGHDN, CDR2 FVKESK. Trimming at V came to 2 bases and at J to 4 bases, leaving 8 bases not matched to a gene. V usage is TRBV14 and J usage is TRBJ2-5; TRBD2 matches at 12 bases. What was sequenced was peripheral blood. This clonotype originated in a woman older than 75 with acute or convalescent COVID-19. The CDR3 nucleotides read TGTGCCAGCAGCCAAAAACGGACTAGCGGGGCGAGAGAGACCCAGTACTTC. Translation: CASSQKRTSGARETQYF.